Each of the 5 T cell receptor beta chains below was sequenced from the same sample in a study of cytomegalovirus exposure and HLA in healthy donors. Use of 60 Vbeta and 13 Jbeta primers characterized the PCR. TCRdb's copy holds only in-frame clones and misses some; the assay was immunoSEQ multiplex PCR. Of some 160,000 clones listed, 70% to 80% are singletons. The sequencing sample was made of PBMCs. Every receptor here comes from a man between 60 and 75 years old in good health and CMV-seronegative.

The chain uses TRBV2 and TRBJ1-4; tentatively, D is TRBD1 (6 bases). The V gene's germline CDR1 is SNHLY and CDR2 FYNNEI. Trimming pared 2 bases from V and 3 bases from J, leaving 10 bases between. The CDR3 is 15 residues long. The CDR3, as DNA: TGTGCCAGCAGTGAAACAGGGTACGCTAATGAAAAACTGTTTTTT. Residues: CASSETGYANEKLFF.

V gene TRBV28 combines with J gene TRBJ2-5; 7 nucleotides align to TRBD1. Unmatched junction bases numbered 20, after V lost 5 bases and J lost 5 bases. Germline CDR1 MDHEN, CDR2 SYDVKM. The CDR3 loop spans 18 amino acids. Written as DNA, the CDR3 is TGTGCCAGCAGTCCCGGTGGGACAGATCACCTATTGGGGGAGACCCAGTACTTC. Amino acids: CASSPGGTDHLLGETQYF.

The CDR3 DNA reads TGCAGCGTTGAACTAGCTATGAACACTGAAGCTTTCTTT. Residues: CSVELAMNTEAFF. This chain uses TRBV29-1 with TRBJ1-1; no firm D call. In germline, CDR1 is SQVTM, CDR2 ANQGSEA. Trimming stripped 2 bases from V and 0 bases from J, with 7 bases between. This CDR3 region has 13 residues.

The chain has TRBV15 and TRBJ2-7; perhaps TRBD1 as D (5 bases). Germline V gene data show CDR1 as LNHNV and CDR2 as YYDKDF (reference sequence). The ends were cut back, 1 base at V and 5 bases at J, with 12 bases in the middle. This CDR3 has 14 residues. The CDR3 spells CATSRGMGPDEQYF. DNA for the CDR3: TGTGCCACCAGCAGAGGGATGGGGCCGGACGAGCAGTACTTC.

V and J are TRBV5-4 and TRBJ2-5; 7 bases agree with TRBD2. This CDR3 region has 15 residues. CDR1 and CDR2 (germline): SGHNT, YYREEE (reference sequence). V lost 3 bases to trimming and J lost 3 bases; unmatched junction nucleotides: 8. DNA of the CDR3: TGTGCCAGCAGCTCACAATACCGGGGGGAAGAGACCCAGTACTTC. This sequence encodes CASSSQYRGEETQYF.